This record looks at one T cell receptor (beta chain) sequence and its context. The antigen is undetermined. A minimum of 6 million PBMCs was isolated per sample. This CDR3 is 11 amino acids long. Germline loops: CDR1 GTSNPN, CDR2 SVGIG (reference sequence). This specimen belongs to a study of blood T cells in healthy people across ages. Points from the study as a whole: A roughly linear fall in TCR beta diversity per million T cells was seen with increasing age. It was found that TCR beta diversity correlated strongly with the percentage of naive T cells.

The authors ran a second PCR of 7 to 11 cycles using a sample-barcoded 5' primer and a J-beta primer mix. A template-switch adaptor with 12 random nucleotides tagged each cDNA molecule. TCRdb independently ran MiXCR on the 5' RACE reads; one entry per CDR3 protein. The sample shows some 710,000 distinct CDR3 sequences, roughly 20% of them seen only once. The TCR was taken from a man aged 70 or older in good health. The material sequenced was blood. This rearrangement joins TRBV30 to TRBJ2-1; the D gene is possibly TRBD1 (5 bases). Near its end, the DNA agrees better with TRBJ2-5, so the J call may be wrong. The CDR3 protein is CACAGQETQYF. The CDR3 DNA follows: TGTGCCTGCGCAGGGCAAGAGACCCAGTACTTC.